The source of this T cell receptor (beta chain) is a study of OX40 agonist ivuxolimab in advanced cancers. Across the study: Partial responses occurred in Three dose-escalation patients, one with hepatocellular carcinoma and two with cutaneous melanoma. Broader study findings: At 0.1 to 3.0 mg/kg and by week 6, clonal expansion occurred in CD4+ and CD8+ blood T cells. There were, on average, more expanded clones in CD8+ T cells than in CD4+. Certain nonresponders likewise exhibited a low normalized T-cell clonal expansion.

CDR1 is MDHEN and CDR2 is SYDVKM in the germline V gene. With 6 bases removed from V and 7 bases from J, the gap between germline ends came to 24 bases. The CDR3 is 16 residues long. Sequencing used immunoSEQ multiplex PCR; TCRdb keeps in-frame clones, though not all of them. The data contain about 33,000 clones, approximately 88% of them singletons. About this clone: Antigen unknown.

The receptor was derived from an adult with an advanced solid tumor such as melanoma, head and neck, liver or kidney cancer. The V gene is TRBV28, the J gene TRBJ1-1, with D unresolved. The source was CD4+ or CD8+ T cells sorted from blood, collected in a trial of the OX40 agonist ivuxolimab. The DNA for the CDR3 is TGTGCCAGCAGCCCCGGGCTGACCATTGTTGGTGGTGAAGCTTTCTTT. Translation gives CASSPGLTIVGGEAFF. Based on the CDR3 plus reference TRBV28 and TRBJ1-1, the full variable domain is DVKVTQSSRYLVKRTGEKVFLECVQDMDHENMFWYRQDPGLGLRLIYFSYDVKMKEKGDIPEGYSVSREKKERFSLILESASTNQTSMYLCASSPGLTIVGGEAFFGQGTRLTVV.